This T cell receptor (beta chain) is from a study of blood T cell repertoires in COVID-19. In the study overall: Sites across the United States, Italy and Spain contributed samples from acute and convalescent COVID-19.

Methods used by the authors: Amplification of reference gene primers provided the estimated nucleated cell counts. Clones were read by immunoSEQ multiplex PCR, and TCRdb kept only the in-frame ones, dropping some. Clonal size and the V and J genes are those of that table, whereas D and trimming came from the DNA. The sample has approximately 260,000 clones; roughly nine tenths are singletons. Germline V lookup: CDR1 LGHDT, CDR2 YNNKEL (reference sequence). Trimming removed 4 bases from V and 9 bases from J, with 12 bases in between. The CDR3 is 13 amino acids. V usage is TRBV3-1 (or the pseudogene TRBV3-2) and J usage is TRBJ2-2, with D unresolved. The sample was peripheral blood. This receptor was taken from a man aged 50 to 60 with acute or convalescent COVID-19. CDR3 nucleotides: TGTGCCAGCAGCCCCACGGTACAGTGGGAGCTGTTTTTT. As protein: CASSPTVQWELFF.